These 24 T cell receptor beta chains were all obtained from the same sample, sequenced in a study of beta chain features in type 1 diabetes. The sequenced template was cDNA made from the entire isolated RNA. Here immunoSEQ multiplex PCR was the method, and the copy in TCRdb shows in-frame clones only, minus some. The data contain 300,000 to 400,000 clones, around 8% of them singletons. Material for sequencing was central memory CD4+ T cells from blood. Receptors originate from a woman aged 18-29 years in good health.

This clone showed up just a few times. This rearrangement joins TRBV6-5 to TRBJ2-1, with D perhaps given as TRBD1 or TRBD2 (5 bases each). This CDR3 has 15 amino acids. V was trimmed by 6 bases and J by 6 bases, leaving 18 bases between them. Germline lookup yields CDR1 MNHEY and CDR2 SVGAGI. CDR3 DNA: TGTGCCAGCAGAGCCGGGACCGGGATGAGCAATGAGCAGTTCTTC. Translating it yields CASRAGTGMSNEQFF.

This clone was counted only a few times. The V gene is TRBV4-2, the J gene TRBJ2-1; D tentatively fits TRBD1 or TRBD2 (5 bases each). Germline loops: CDR1 LGHNA, CDR2 YNFKEQ. This CDR3 region has 16 residues. Trimming took 1 base from V and 8 from J, leaving 18 bases between them. This CDR3 reads CASSQGYGGTMDEQFF. CDR3 DNA sequence: TGTGCCAGCAGCCAAGGTTATGGGGGTACTATGGATGAGCAGTTCTTC.

The chain uses TRBV29-1 and TRBJ2-1, with 7 positions matching TRBD2. Per the germline V gene, CDR1 is SQVTM and CDR2 is ANQGSEA. V shed 8 bases and J 6 bases; nucleotides not matched to a gene: 13. The CDR3 is 14 residues long. The CDR3 loop is CSLEPSGRVNEQFF. DNA for the CDR3: TGCAGCCTCGAGCCTAGCGGTCGAGTCAATGAGCAGTTCTTC.

The chain has TRBV5-1 and TRBJ2-7, with D hard to call. Trimming pared 0 bases from V and 6 bases from J, leaving 19 bases between. Germline CDR1 is SGHRS and CDR2 is YFSETQ. The CDR3 is 16 residues long. CDR3 residues: CASSLEGGGAPSEQYF. DNA of the CDR3: TGCGCCAGCAGCTTGGAAGGCGGCGGAGCGCCATCCGAGCAGTACTTC.

The V call is TRBV4-3, the J call TRBJ1-5, with D possibly TRBD1 on 5 matching bases. CDR3 size: 16 residues. Trimming removed 0 bases at V and 6 bases at J, with 15 bases between. Germline V CDR1 and CDR2: LGHNA, YSLEER. The CDR3 coding sequence is TGCGCCAGCAGCCAAGAGGTGGGGCGGGTCCGTCAGCCCCAGCATTTT. Residues: CASSQEVGRVRQPQHF.

This rearrangement joins TRBV5-1 to TRBJ2-3; the D is unclear. Deletions cut 2 bases from V and 2 bases from J, with 9 bases between. This CDR3 comprises 14 residues. From germline, CDR1 is SGHRS and CDR2 YFSETQ. CDR3: CASSLNGDTDTQYF. The DNA of the CDR3 is TGCGCCAGCAGCTTAAACGGCGACACAGATACGCAGTATTTT.

This rearrangement joins TRBV28 to TRBJ2-7; tentatively, D is TRBD2 (6 bases). Germline CDR1 reads MDHEN; CDR2 reads SYDVKM. This CDR3 spans 11 amino acids. Trimming removed 8 bases from V and 4 bases from J, with 9 bases in between. CDR3 amino acids: CASEAGYEQYF. For the CDR3, the DNA is TGTGCCAGCGAGGCGGGGTACGAGCAGTACTTC. Full variable domain (rest looked up from reference TRBV28 and TRBJ2-7): DVKVTQSSRYLVKRTGEKVFLECVQDMDHENMFWYRQDPGLGLRLIYFSYDVKMKEKGDIPEGYSVSREKKERFSLILESASTNQTSMYLCASEAGYEQYFGPGTRLTVT.

The chain joins TRBV4-2 to TRBJ2-3, with 10 bases identical to TRBD2. V dropped 2 bases and J dropped 0; count of bases not matched to a gene: 2. The CDR3 is 16 amino acids. Germline assignment: CDR1 LGHNA and CDR2 YNFKEQ. CDR3: CASSQLAGASTDTQYF. The CDR3 bases are TGTGCCAGCAGCCAACTAGCGGGGGCTAGCACAGATACGCAGTATTTT.

The chain carries TRBV11-2 and TRBJ2-1; D tentatively reads TRBD1 or TRBD2 (6 bases each). The CDR3 loop spans 14 amino acids. CDR1 and CDR2 (germline): SGHAT, FQNNGV. Trimming took 3 bases from V and 5 from J, leaving 11 bases between them. This CDR3 reads CASSLRDTNNEQFF. CDR3 DNA sequence: TGTGCCAGCAGCTTGCGGGACACCAACAATGAGCAGTTCTTC. Full variable domain (missing parts from reference TRBV11-2 and TRBJ2-1): EAGVAQSPRYKIIEKRQSVAFWCNPISGHATLYWYQQILGQGPKLLIQFQNNGVVDDSQLPKDRFSAERLKGVDSTLKIQPAKLEDSAVYLCASSLRDTNNEQFFGPGTRLTVL.

This chain connects TRBV10-3 to TRBJ2-2; TRBD2 might be the D (5 bases). The ends were cut back, 4 bases at V and 4 bases at J, with 13 bases in the middle. The CDR3 length is 15 residues. Germline V lookup: CDR1 ENHRY, CDR2 SYGVKD. The CDR3 region has the DNA TGTGCCATCAGTGTCCGGGGAAGTCCCACCGGGGAGCTGTTTTTT. Protein: CAISVRGSPTGELFF.

This chain joins TRBV29-1 and TRBJ2-7; 8 nucleotides align to TRBD2. The length of the CDR3 is 13 residues. With V trimmed by 5 bases and J by 6 bases, 9 bases remained unmatched. The germline gives CDR1 SQVTM, CDR2 ANQGSEA. The CDR3 DNA sequence: TGCAGCGTTCCGGGACTAGGGTCTAGCGAGCAGTACTTC. Translating gives CSVPGLGSSEQYF.

The V gene is TRBV15, the J gene TRBJ2-2; D is undetermined. The CDR3 is made up of 16 amino acids. Germline CDR1 reads LNHNV; CDR2 reads YYDKDF (reference sequence). Deletions cut 0 bases from V and 5 bases from J, with 13 bases between. For the CDR3, the DNA is TGTGCCACCAGCAGAGATACAGCGTATCGTACCGGGGAGCTGTTTTTT. Translation: CATSRDTAYRTGELFF.

This clone was found a few times. The chain links TRBV4-2 to TRBJ2-3, with D perhaps TRBD1 (5 bases). V lost 5 bases and J lost 2, with 11 bases in between. The V gene's germline CDR1 is LGHNA and CDR2 YNFKEQ. The CDR3 covers 14 residues. The CDR3 protein is CASSFQGSTDTQYF. CDR3 bases: TGTGCCAGCAGCTTCCAGGGATCCACAGATACGCAGTATTTT.

This clone was seen only a few times. This chain joins TRBV7-9 and TRBJ2-7; maybe TRBD1 (6 bases). The CDR3 contains 15 residues. Germline CDR1 reads SEHNR; CDR2 reads FQNEAQ (reference sequence). The germline V and J ends were trimmed by 5 bases and 3 bases, with 17 bases remaining between them. CDR3 coding DNA: TGTGCCAGCAGCGAAGCACAGGGTTGGCGCTACGAGCAGTACTTC. Encoded protein: CASSEAQGWRYEQYF. The complete variable domain, with remaining parts taken from reference TRBV7-9 and TRBJ2-7, reads DTGVSQNPRHKITKRGQNVTFRCDPISEHNRLYWYRQTLGQGPEFLTYFQNEAQLEKSRLLSDRFSAERPKGSFSTLEIQRTEQGDSAMYLCASSEAQGWRYEQYFGPGTRLTVT.

As to this clone: This sample also contains other DNA sequences that code for the same CDR3. The rearrangement joins TRBV9 to TRBJ2-3, with D possibly matching TRBD1 (6 bases). The CDR3 is 14 amino acids. V was cut by 0 bases and J by 3 bases, with 8 bases left in between. CDR1 SGDLS and CDR2 YYNGEE come from the germline V gene. In nucleotides, the CDR3 is TGTGCCAGCAGCGTAGGGCAGGGGACAGATACGCAGTATTTT. Amino acids: CASSVGQGTDTQYF.

V is TRBV5-1 and J is TRBJ2-1, with D uncertain. V dropped 5 bases and J dropped 8 bases, with 14 bases sitting between them. The CDR3 sequence is 13 residues long. Germline V lookup: CDR1 SGHRS, CDR2 YFSETQ. The CDR3 DNA reads TGCGCCAGCAGTAAAGAGCAGAGCGATGAGCAGTTCTTC. Its protein product is CASSKEQSDEQFF.

The chain joins TRBV28 to TRBJ1-4; perhaps TRBD1 as D (5 bases). Per germline, CDR1 MDHEN and CDR2 SYDVKM. With 8 bases removed from V and 5 bases from J, the gap between germline ends came to 12 bases. This CDR3 has 13 residues. The CDR3 DNA follows: TGTGCCAGCGGGGGTCCGAGAAATGAAAAACTGTTTTTT. It is translated as CASGGPRNEKLFF. Together with reference TRBV28 and TRBJ1-4, the CDR3 gives the full variable domain: DVKVTQSSRYLVKRTGEKVFLECVQDMDHENMFWYRQDPGLGLRLIYFSYDVKMKEKGDIPEGYSVSREKKERFSLILESASTNQTSMYLCASGGPRNEKLFFGSGTQLSVL.

This clone was observed many times. The V and J genes are TRBV7-9 and TRBJ1-1; D gene unclear. V shed 2 bases and J shed 7 bases, with 11 bases lying between them. This CDR3 is 13 amino acids long. Per the germline V gene, CDR1 is SEHNR and CDR2 is FQNEAQ (reference sequence). The CDR3 DNA is TGTGCCAGCAGCTTAATGGCCCGGGGTGAAGCTTTCTTT. Translating gives CASSLMARGEAFF.

This clone was counted many times. The V gene is TRBV27, the J gene TRBJ2-7; D might be TRBD2 (7 bases). The V gene's germline CDR1 is MNHEY and CDR2 SMNVEV (reference sequence). Trimming took 6 bases from V and 2 from J, leaving 32 bases between them. The CDR3 sequence is 20 residues long. As DNA, the CDR3 is TGTGCCAGCAGCCCCTCCGGAAGGGAGGGGGGGTTTTACGGGACCTACGAGCAGTACTTC. This encodes CASSPSGREGGFYGTYEQYF.

The chain is built from TRBV15 and TRBJ2-5, with D perhaps matching TRBD1 (6 bases). This CDR3 contains 14 residues. Per the germline V gene, CDR1 is LNHNV and CDR2 is YYDKDF (reference sequence). Deletions cut 0 bases from V and 2 bases from J, with 7 bases between. The CDR3 here is CATSREDSQETQYF. CDR3 bases: TGTGCCACCAGCAGAGAGGACAGTCAAGAGACCCAGTACTTC.

Only a few counts were recorded for this clone. The chain employs TRBV28 and TRBJ2-3; maybe TRBD2 (6 bases). The germline gives CDR1 MDHEN, CDR2 SYDVKM. The CDR3 covers 15 residues. V gave up 6 bases and J gave up 13 bases, with 26 bases separating them. The CDR3 nucleotides read TGTGCCAGCAGCCCCGGGGGTTCCCGGGATCCGAGGGAGTATTTT. This codes for CASSPGGSRDPREYF.

This clone was detected a few times. This chain uses TRBV2 with TRBJ2-7, with D possibly TRBD2 on 5 matching bases. V lost 7 bases to trimming and J lost 0 bases, with 16 bases between them. This CDR3 region has 15 residues. The germline V gene has CDR1 SNHLY and CDR2 FYNNEI. CDR3 region: CASIRGPGLSYEQYF. CDR3 DNA: TGTGCCAGCATCCGAGGGCCAGGCCTCTCCTACGAGCAGTACTTC.

The chain couples TRBV7-2 to TRBJ2-3; D is uncertain. The CDR3 is 13 residues long. The ends were cut back, 1 base at V and 4 bases at J, with 6 bases in the middle. Germline V CDR1 and CDR2: SGHTA, FQGNSA. The CDR3, as DNA: TGTGCCAGCAGCTTAGAGGCCGCAGATACGCAGTATTTT. It specifies CASSLEAADTQYF.

This clone has at least ten counts. V is TRBV9 and J is TRBJ2-4; D is possibly TRBD2 (6 bases). Trimming stripped 3 bases from V and 0 bases from J, with 10 bases between. Germline CDR1 reads SGDLS; CDR2 reads YYNGEE. The CDR3 contains 15 residues. This CDR3 is CASSAGGVAKNIQYF. CDR3 sequence (DNA): TGTGCCAGCAGCGCCGGGGGAGTAGCCAAAAACATTCAGTACTTC.